The 32 T cell receptor beta chains given below trace back to one sample, sequenced in a study of OX40 agonist ivuxolimab in advanced cancers. The protocol was immunoSEQ multiplex PCR, while the TCRdb copy is restricted to in-frame clones and leaves out a portion. Of 90,000 or so clones listed, about 91% were seen once; the top ten hold 2.6%. Sequenced material: CD4+ or CD8+ T cells sorted from blood, taken in a trial of the OX40 agonist ivuxolimab. The origin of the receptors is an adult with an advanced solid tumor such as melanoma, head and neck, liver or kidney cancer.

J is TRBJ2-6 and V is TRBV5-1; D remains ambiguous. Trimming cost V 4 bases and J 4 bases, with 18 bases left between them. The V gene's germline CDR1 is SGHRS and CDR2 YFSETQ. The CDR3 runs 17 residues. CDR3 residues: CASSPGVFPTGANVLTF. In DNA form, the CDR3 reads TGCGCCAGCAGCCCAGGAGTGTTCCCAACCGGGGCCAACGTCCTGACTTTC.

The chain uses TRBV6-5 and TRBJ2-1; possible D gene TRBD2, 5 bases. CDR3 length: 15 amino acids. Germline CDR1 and CDR2: MNHEY and SVGAGI. The V and J ends lost 2 bases and 6 bases respectively, with 14 bases between them. The CDR3 DNA reads as TGTGCCAGCAGTTACGGGCTAGCATCCGCCAATGAGCAGTTCTTC. Translated: CASSYGLASANEQFF.

The chain combines TRBV28 with TRBJ2-1; perhaps D is TRBD1 or TRBD2 (6 bases each). Trimming took 4 bases from V and 5 from J, leaving 18 bases between them. Germline values: CDR1 MDHEN, CDR2 SYDVKM. This CDR3 region has 16 residues. The CDR3 DNA sequence: TGTGCCAGCAGTTCAAGGAACTGGAGGGGGAACAATGAGCAGTTCTTC. It encodes CASSSRNWRGNNEQFF.

The chain combines TRBV28 with TRBJ2-3; D unresolved. Germline-derived CDR1 and CDR2 are MDHEN and SYDVKM. The CDR3 covers 14 residues. Trimming took 6 bases from V and 3 from J, leaving 13 bases between them. CDR3 protein: CASRATIGTDTQYF. CDR3 sequence (DNA): TGTGCCAGCAGAGCCACCATTGGGACAGATACGCAGTATTTT.

The chain couples TRBV14 to TRBJ2-5; no reliable D call. The CDR3 consists of 14 residues. V gave up 0 bases and J gave up 1 base, with 6 bases separating them. Germline CDR1 and CDR2: SGHDN and FVKESK. The CDR3, as DNA: TGTGCCAGCAGCCAAGATACTACCCAAGAGACCCAGTACTTC. Amino acid sequence: CASSQDTTQETQYF.

The chain has TRBV18 and TRBJ2-3, with D possibly called TRBD1 or TRBD2 (5 bases each). The CDR3 totals 15 residues. V lost 6 bases and J lost 6, with 19 bases in between. Per the germline V gene, CDR1 is KGHSH and CDR2 is LQKENI. CDR3 sequence reads: CASSLGTVAGDTQYF. DNA for the CDR3: TGTGCCAGCTCCCTCGGGACGGTCGCCGGGGATACGCAGTATTTT.

The chain is built from TRBV5-1 and TRBJ2-2, with D perhaps TRBD1 (6 bases). Germline V lookup: CDR1 SGHRS, CDR2 YFSETQ. The CDR3 length is 15 residues. The V end lost 6 bases, the J end lost 0 bases, and 12 bases lay between the germline ends. The CDR3 loop is CASTIRQANTGELFF. The CDR3 nucleotides are TGCGCCAGCACAATCAGACAGGCGAACACCGGGGAGCTGTTTTTT.

This chain joins TRBV5-6 and TRBJ2-5, with a possible D match to TRBD1 (6 bases). Per the germline V gene, CDR1 is SGHDT and CDR2 is YYEEEE. V lost 0 bases and J 5 bases, leaving 14 bases between the germline ends. This CDR3 is built from 15 residues. CDR3 nucleotides: TGTGCCAGCAGCTTGGCCGGGCAGGGGTTGGAGACCCAGTACTTC. Amino acid sequence: CASSLAGQGLETQYF.

The chain has TRBV28 and TRBJ1-2; 7 bases are shared with TRBD1. Trimming at V came to 10 bases and at J to 2 bases, leaving 10 bases not matched to a gene. From germline, CDR1 is MDHEN and CDR2 SYDVKM. CDR3 length equals 14 residues. The chain's CDR3 is CATDPTGPNYGYTF. In DNA form, the CDR3 reads TGTGCCACCGACCCGACAGGGCCCAACTATGGCTACACCTTC.

The chain recombines TRBV4-1 with TRBJ2-5; D not resolved. Germline-derived CDR1 and CDR2 are MGHRA and YSYEKL. With 0 bases removed from V and 9 bases from J, the gap between germline ends came to 14 bases. The CDR3 contains 14 residues. CDR3 sequence reads: CASSQDPDGGAQYF. The CDR3 bases are TGCGCCAGCAGCCAAGATCCTGACGGTGGGGCCCAGTACTTC.

This rearrangement joins TRBV19 to TRBJ2-1, with 9 bases aligning to TRBD2. Germline V lookup: CDR1 LNHDA, CDR2 SQIVND (reference sequence). V lost 5 bases to trimming and J lost 2 bases; unmatched junction nucleotides: 10. This CDR3 is built from 17 residues. CDR3 DNA sequence: TGTGCCAGTAGTTCCCCCCCCGGGACTAGCCCCTACAATGAGCAGTTCTTC. It specifies CASSSPPGTSPYNEQFF.

The chain carries TRBV6-5 and TRBJ2-2, with D possibly TRBD1 on 6 matching bases. Trimming cost V 2 bases and J 2 bases, with 9 bases left between them. The length of the CDR3 is 15 residues. Germline values: CDR1 MNHEY, CDR2 SVGAGI. The CDR3 coding sequence is TGTGCCAGCAGTTACCTAGGGACAAACACCGGGGAGCTGTTTTTT. This sequence encodes CASSYLGTNTGELFF.

The rearrangement joins TRBV28 to TRBJ2-2; perhaps TRBD1 as D (6 bases). The V end lost 7 bases, the J end lost 2 bases, and 14 bases lay between the germline ends. Germline V gene sequence: CDR1 MDHEN, CDR2 SYDVKM. The CDR3 has 15 amino acids. The CDR3 reads CASNQGHPNTGELFF. The DNA for the CDR3 is TGTGCCAGCAACCAGGGACACCCAAACACCGGGGAGCTGTTTTTT.

The chain has TRBV7-8 and TRBJ2-3; 9 bases map to TRBD2. This CDR3 is built from 16 residues. Germline-derived CDR1 and CDR2 are SGHVS and FQNEAQ. V shed 5 bases, J shed 6 bases, and the junction held 12 bases outside the gene matches. The CDR3 DNA sequence: TGTGCCAGCAGCCGGAAGACTAGCGGAGCGGGGGATACGCAGTATTTT. Amino acid sequence: CASSRKTSGAGDTQYF.

V gene TRBV19 combines with J gene TRBJ2-2, with D unresolved. The V end lost 4 bases, the J end lost 8 bases, and 11 bases lay between the germline ends. The CDR3 is 13 amino acids. CDR1 LNHDA and CDR2 SQIVND come from the germline V gene (reference sequence). CDR3 sequence reads: CASSRVGLGELFF. The CDR3 region has the DNA TGTGCCAGTAGTAGAGTGGGTCTAGGGGAGCTGTTTTTT.

The genes are TRBV10-1 and TRBJ2-6, with 7 bases matching TRBD1. After removal of 3 bases from V and 0 bases from J, the junction contained 5 bases not matched to a gene. The CDR3 length is 17 residues. Germline CDR1 WNHNN, CDR2 SYGVQD (reference sequence). The CDR3 reads CASSEGGRPSGANVLTF. CDR3 DNA: TGCGCCAGCAGTGAAGGGGGCAGACCCTCTGGGGCCAACGTCCTGACTTTC.

The table lists this clone with a count of one. The V and J genes are TRBV6-4 and TRBJ1-5, with a possible D match to TRBD1 (5 bases). The V gene lost 8 bases and the J gene lost 3 bases, with 23 bases spanning the gap. The CDR3 loop spans 17 amino acids. The germline V gene encodes CDR1 MRHNA and CDR2 SNTAGT. This chain's CDR3 is CASPWGFRPYFNQPQHF. The CDR3 bases are TGTGCCAGCCCCTGGGGCTTTAGGCCCTATTTCAATCAGCCCCAGCATTTT.

In nucleotides, the CDR3 is TGTGCCAGCAGCGAAAACCCCGGGGCCACGAACACCGGGGAGCTGTTTTTT. Protein sequence: CASSENPGATNTGELFF. The chain is built from TRBV9 and TRBJ2-2; D is tentatively TRBD1 or TRBD2 (5 bases each). CDR1 is SGDLS, CDR2 YYNGEE, per germline. The V gene lost 3 bases and the J gene lost 0 bases, with 15 bases spanning the gap. The CDR3 length is 17 residues.

The V call is TRBV10-2, the J call TRBJ1-1; 8 nucleotides agree with TRBD1. The CDR3 contains 14 residues. CDR1 is WSHSY, CDR2 SAAADI, per germline. Trimming cost V 6 bases and J 1 base; bases outside gene matches: 4. CDR3: CASSGTGGNTEAFF. CDR3 sequence (DNA): TGCGCCAGCAGCGGAACAGGGGGGAACACTGAAGCTTTCTTT.

V gene TRBV6-5 combines with J gene TRBJ2-5; D perhaps matches TRBD2 (6 bases). CDR3 length: 13 amino acids. V lost 4 bases and J lost 2, with 8 bases in between. CDR1 and CDR2 (germline): MNHEY, SVGAGI. CDR3: CASSFREQETQYF. The CDR3 DNA is TGTGCCAGCAGTTTCCGGGAGCAAGAGACCCAGTACTTC.

The chain uses TRBV5-6 and TRBJ2-4, with D possibly being TRBD1 or TRBD2 (6 bases each). With 0 bases removed from V and 7 bases from J, the gap between germline ends came to 11 bases. This CDR3 spans 14 amino acids. Germline CDR1 and CDR2: SGHDT and YYEEEE. The CDR3 sequence: CASSLESGANIQYF. The CDR3 DNA reads TGTGCCAGCAGCTTGGAATCGGGGGCCAACATTCAGTACTTC.

The chain couples TRBV6-5 to TRBJ2-1; 7 nucleotides agree with TRBD1. This CDR3 has 14 amino acids. CDR1 and CDR2 from the germline V gene are MNHEY and SVGAGI. V lost 7 bases and J lost 6; bases outside the gene matches: 9. In DNA form, the CDR3 reads TGTGCCAGCAACCGCCAGGGGGTGGGCAATGAGCAGTTCTTC. Translation gives CASNRQGVGNEQFF.

This chain links TRBV11-2 with TRBJ2-7; D is undetermined. This CDR3 has 12 residues. Germline lookup yields CDR1 SGHAT and CDR2 FQNNGV. Between the trimmed V and J ends, which lost 1 base and 3 bases, there was a span of 4 bases. CDR3 region: CASSLVRYEQYF. The CDR3 coding sequence is TGTGCCAGCAGCTTAGTGCGCTACGAGCAGTACTTC.

This clone was seen once. The genes are TRBV9 and TRBJ2-2, with D tentatively TRBD2 (6 bases). Between the trimmed V and J ends, which lost 0 bases and 8 bases, there was a span of 14 bases. The CDR3 totals 15 residues. Germline V CDR1 and CDR2: SGDLS, YYNGEE. The CDR3 coding sequence is TGTGCCAGCAGCGTAGCCCCGGACTATACTGGGGAGCTGTTTTTT. Translating it yields CASSVAPDYTGELFF.

The chain uses TRBV7-9 and TRBJ1-1; a possible D gene is TRBD1 (5 bases). The germline V gene has CDR1 SEHNR and CDR2 FQNEAQ (reference sequence). V lost 0 bases to trimming and J lost 8 bases, with 22 bases between them. This CDR3 has 17 residues. CDR3 sequence (DNA): TGTGCCAGCAGCTTAGCGCTAACGCAGGGTCGAGGCTCCGAAGCTTTCTTT. Translation: CASSLALTQGRGSEAFF.

This chain connects TRBV15 to TRBJ2-2; TRBD2 aligns across 7 bases. This CDR3 contains 16 residues. Germline V gene lookup returns CDR1 LNHNV and CDR2 YYDKDF (reference sequence). With 2 bases clipped from V and 8 bases from J, the junction kept 11 bases outside the gene matches. This CDR3 is CATSRYTSGKMGELFF. CDR3 nucleotide sequence: TGTGCCACCAGCAGATATACCAGCGGGAAAATGGGGGAGCTGTTTTTT.

The chain carries TRBV6-1 and TRBJ2-6, with TRBD1 matching over 8 bases. V gave up 2 bases and J gave up 3 bases; unmatched junction bases: 0. The germline CDR1 and CDR2 sequences are MNHNS and SASEGT. This CDR3 region has 15 residues. The CDR3 sequence: CASSETGGGANVLTF. Written as DNA, the CDR3 is TGTGCCAGCAGTGAAACAGGGGGTGGGGCCAACGTCCTGACTTTC.

The chain joins TRBV5-1 to TRBJ2-7; D gene unclear. Trimming cost V 2 bases and J 2 bases, with 14 bases left between them. The germline CDR1 and CDR2 sequences are SGHRS and YFSETQ. CDR3 length equals 15 residues. The chain's CDR3 is CASSFGGPNPYEQYF. In DNA, the CDR3 is TGCGCCAGCAGCTTCGGTGGGCCAAACCCCTACGAGCAGTACTTC.

The V gene is TRBV4-1, the J gene TRBJ2-5, with D possibly matching TRBD1 (5 bases). Germline CDR1 reads MGHRA; CDR2 reads YSYEKL. CDR3 length: 16 amino acids. Trimming left V 1 base short and J 4 bases short, with 16 bases between. The CDR3 bases are TGCGCCAGCAGCCAAGCAATAGTGCAGGGCGGAGAGACCCAGTACTTC. This translates into CASSQAIVQGGETQYF.

This sequence joins TRBV5-1 and TRBJ2-4; 13 nucleotides agree with TRBD2. With 3 bases clipped from V and 4 bases from J, the junction kept 7 bases outside the gene matches. The length of the CDR3 is 17 residues. Germline CDR1 SGHRS, CDR2 YFSETQ. The CDR3: CASSSDAGLAGKNIQYF. The CDR3 coding sequence is TGCGCCAGCAGCTCGGACGCGGGACTAGCGGGAAAAAACATTCAGTACTTC. The variable domain in full, completed from reference TRBV5-1 and TRBJ2-4, reads KAGVTQTPRYLIKTRGQQVTLSCSPISGHRSVSWYQQTPGQGLQFLFEYFSETQRNKGNFPGRFSGRQFSNSRSEMNVSTLELGDSALYLCASSSDAGLAGKNIQYFGAGTRLSVL.

The V call is TRBV27, the J call TRBJ1-2, with D uncertain. The CDR3 runs 12 residues. The germline V gene encodes CDR1 MNHEY and CDR2 SMNVEV (reference sequence). Between the trimmed V and J ends, which lost 8 bases and 8 bases, there was a span of 15 bases. The CDR3 DNA is TGTGCCAGCCACACTCGGCTTCCCGGCTACACCTTC. Amino acids: CASHTRLPGYTF.

The V and J genes are TRBV10-3 and TRBJ2-1; 10 nucleotides line up with TRBD2. The germline V gene has CDR1 ENHRY and CDR2 SYGVKD. This CDR3 is built from 13 residues. V trimming: 4 bases; J trimming: 6 bases; junction bases outside the gene matches: 0. CDR3 coding DNA: TGTGCCATCAGTGGGACTAGCGGCAATGAGCAGTTCTTC. Translating it yields CAISGTSGNEQFF.